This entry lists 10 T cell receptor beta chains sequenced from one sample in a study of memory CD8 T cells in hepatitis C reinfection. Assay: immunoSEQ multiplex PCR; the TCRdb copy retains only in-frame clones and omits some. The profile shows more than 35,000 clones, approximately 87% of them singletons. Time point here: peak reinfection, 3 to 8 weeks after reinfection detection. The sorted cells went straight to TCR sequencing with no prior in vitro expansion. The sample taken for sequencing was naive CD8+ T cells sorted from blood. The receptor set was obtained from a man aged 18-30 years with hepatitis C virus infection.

CDR3 DNA sequence: TGTGCCAGCAGCCTTGGGGACAGGGAAGATACGCAGTATTTT. As protein: CASSLGDREDTQYF. The chain carries TRBV5-6 and TRBJ2-3; the match to TRBD1 covers 9 bases. The CDR3 sequence is 14 residues long. Germline CDR1 is SGHDT and CDR2 is YYEEEE. Germline trimming cut 4 bases from V and 5 bases from J; bases unmatched to any gene: 5.

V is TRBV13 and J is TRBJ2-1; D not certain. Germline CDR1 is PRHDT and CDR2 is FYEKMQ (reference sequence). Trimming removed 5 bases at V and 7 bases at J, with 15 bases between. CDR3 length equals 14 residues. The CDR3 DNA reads TGTGCCAGCAGCCTCAGGATCTACGCGAATGAGCAGTTCTTC. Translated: CASSLRIYANEQFF.

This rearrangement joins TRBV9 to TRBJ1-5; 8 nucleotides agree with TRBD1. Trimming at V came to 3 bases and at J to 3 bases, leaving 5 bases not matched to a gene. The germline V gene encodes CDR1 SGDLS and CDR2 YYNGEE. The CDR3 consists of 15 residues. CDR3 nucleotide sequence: TGTGCCAGCAGCGCCGGGACAGGCTTCAATCAGCCCCAGCATTTT. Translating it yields CASSAGTGFNQPQHF.

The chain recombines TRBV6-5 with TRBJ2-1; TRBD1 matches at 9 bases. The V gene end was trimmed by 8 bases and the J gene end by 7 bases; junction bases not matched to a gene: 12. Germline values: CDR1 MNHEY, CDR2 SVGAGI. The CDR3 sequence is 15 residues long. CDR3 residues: CASGPGQGLVNEQFF. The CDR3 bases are TGTGCCAGCGGACCGGGACAGGGATTGGTGAATGAGCAGTTCTTC.

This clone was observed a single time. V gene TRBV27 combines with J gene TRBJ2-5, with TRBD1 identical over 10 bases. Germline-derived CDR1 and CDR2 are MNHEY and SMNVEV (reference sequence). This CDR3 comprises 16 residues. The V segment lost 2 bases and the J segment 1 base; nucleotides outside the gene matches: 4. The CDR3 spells CASSLRRTGGQETQYF. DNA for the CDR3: TGTGCCAGCAGTTTACGGCGGACAGGGGGCCAAGAGACCCAGTACTTC.

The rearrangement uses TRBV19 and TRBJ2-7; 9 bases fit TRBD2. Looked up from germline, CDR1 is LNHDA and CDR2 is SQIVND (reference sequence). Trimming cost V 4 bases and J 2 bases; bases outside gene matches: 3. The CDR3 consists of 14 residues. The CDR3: CASSTSGTTYEQYF. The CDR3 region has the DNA TGTGCCAGTAGTACTAGCGGGACCACCTACGAGCAGTACTTC.

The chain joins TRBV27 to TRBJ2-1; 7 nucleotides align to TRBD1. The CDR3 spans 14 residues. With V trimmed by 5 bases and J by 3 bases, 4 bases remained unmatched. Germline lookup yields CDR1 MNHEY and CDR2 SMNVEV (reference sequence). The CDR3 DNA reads TGTGCCAGCAGTACCGGGACAGACTACAATGAGCAGTTCTTC. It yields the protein CASSTGTDYNEQFF.

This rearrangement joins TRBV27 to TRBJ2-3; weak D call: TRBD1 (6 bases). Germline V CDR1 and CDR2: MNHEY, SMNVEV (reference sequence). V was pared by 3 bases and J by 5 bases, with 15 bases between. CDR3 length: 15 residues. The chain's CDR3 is CASSLGAGTVDTQYF. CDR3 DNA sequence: TGTGCCAGCAGTTTGGGGGCAGGCACCGTAGATACGCAGTATTTT.

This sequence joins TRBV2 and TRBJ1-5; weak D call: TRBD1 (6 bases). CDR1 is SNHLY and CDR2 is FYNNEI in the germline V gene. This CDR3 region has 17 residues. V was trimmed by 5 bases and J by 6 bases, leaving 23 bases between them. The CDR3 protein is CASSPQGSLYGSQPQHF. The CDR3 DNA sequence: TGTGCCAGCAGTCCACAGGGTAGCCTTTACGGATCTCAGCCCCAGCATTTT.

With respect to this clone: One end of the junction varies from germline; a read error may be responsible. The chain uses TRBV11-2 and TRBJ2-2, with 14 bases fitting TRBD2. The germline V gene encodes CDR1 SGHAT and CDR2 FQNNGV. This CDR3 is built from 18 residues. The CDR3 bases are TGTGCCAGCGGCTTAGGGACTAGCGGGGGTCGCAACACCGGGGAGCTGTTTTTT. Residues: CASGLGTSGGRNTGELFF.